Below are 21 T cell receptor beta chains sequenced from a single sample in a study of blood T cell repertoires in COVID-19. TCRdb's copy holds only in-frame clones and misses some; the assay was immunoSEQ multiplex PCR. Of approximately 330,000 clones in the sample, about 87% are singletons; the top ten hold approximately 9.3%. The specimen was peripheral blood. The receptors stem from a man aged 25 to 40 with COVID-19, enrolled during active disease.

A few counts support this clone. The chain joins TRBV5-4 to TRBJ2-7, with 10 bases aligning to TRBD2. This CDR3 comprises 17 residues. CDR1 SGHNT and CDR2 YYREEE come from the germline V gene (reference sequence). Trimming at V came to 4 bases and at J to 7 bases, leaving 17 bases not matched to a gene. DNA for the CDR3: TGTGCCAGCAGCCAAATCTCTAGCGGGGGCCGCCCAAAAGAGCAGTACTTC. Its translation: CASSQISSGGRPKEQYF.

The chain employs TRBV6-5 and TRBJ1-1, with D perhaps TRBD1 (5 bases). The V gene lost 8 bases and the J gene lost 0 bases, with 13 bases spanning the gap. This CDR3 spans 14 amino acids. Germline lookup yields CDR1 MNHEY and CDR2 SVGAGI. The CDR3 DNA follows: TGTGCCAGCCGCCTCGGGACTCTGAACACTGAAGCTTTCTTT. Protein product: CASRLGTLNTEAFF.

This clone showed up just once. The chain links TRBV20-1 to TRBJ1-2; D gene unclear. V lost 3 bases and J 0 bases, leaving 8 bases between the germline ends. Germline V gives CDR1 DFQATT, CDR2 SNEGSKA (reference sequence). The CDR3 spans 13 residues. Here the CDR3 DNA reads TGCAGTGCTAGTAGTGCAGCTAACTATGGCTACACCTTC. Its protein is CSASSAANYGYTF.

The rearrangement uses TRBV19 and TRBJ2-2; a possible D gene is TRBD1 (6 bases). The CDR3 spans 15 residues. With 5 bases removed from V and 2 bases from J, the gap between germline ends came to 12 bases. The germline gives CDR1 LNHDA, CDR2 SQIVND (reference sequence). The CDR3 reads CASSSRTANTGELFF. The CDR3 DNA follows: TGTGCCAGTAGTTCGCGGACAGCCAACACCGGGGAGCTGTTTTTT.

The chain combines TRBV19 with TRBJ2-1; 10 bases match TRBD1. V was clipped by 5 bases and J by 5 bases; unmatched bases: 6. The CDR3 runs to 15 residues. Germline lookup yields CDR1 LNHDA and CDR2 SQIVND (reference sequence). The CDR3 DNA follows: TGTGCCAGTAGTGCATGGACAGGGGGTAACAATGAGCAGTTCTTC. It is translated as CASSAWTGGNNEQFF.

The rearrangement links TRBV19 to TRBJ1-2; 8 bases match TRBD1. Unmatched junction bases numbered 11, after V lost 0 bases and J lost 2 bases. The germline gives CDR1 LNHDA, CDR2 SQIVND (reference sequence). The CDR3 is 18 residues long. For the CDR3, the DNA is TGTGCCAGTAGTATAGATCGAAGATGGGACAGGCGAAACTATGGCTACACCTTC. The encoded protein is CASSIDRRWDRRNYGYTF.

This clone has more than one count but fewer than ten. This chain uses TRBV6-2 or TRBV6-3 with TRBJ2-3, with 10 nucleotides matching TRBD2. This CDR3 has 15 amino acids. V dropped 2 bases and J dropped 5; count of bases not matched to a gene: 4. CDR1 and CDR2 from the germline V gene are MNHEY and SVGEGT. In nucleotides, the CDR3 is TGTGCCAGCAGTTACCGGCTAGCGGGAGTAGATACGCAGTATTTT. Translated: CASSYRLAGVDTQYF.

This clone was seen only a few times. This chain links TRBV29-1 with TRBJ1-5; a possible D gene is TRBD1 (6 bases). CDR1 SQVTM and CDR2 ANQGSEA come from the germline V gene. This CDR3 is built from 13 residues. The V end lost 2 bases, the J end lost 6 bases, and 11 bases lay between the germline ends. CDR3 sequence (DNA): TGCAGCGTTGAACAGGGGAGGGGTCAGCCCCAGCATTTT. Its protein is CSVEQGRGQPQHF.

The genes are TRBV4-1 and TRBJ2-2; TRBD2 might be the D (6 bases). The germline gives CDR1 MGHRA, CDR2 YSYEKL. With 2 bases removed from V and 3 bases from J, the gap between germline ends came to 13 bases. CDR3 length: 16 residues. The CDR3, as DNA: TGCGCCAGCAGCCAACTAGCGAGATTCTACACCGGGGAGCTGTTTTTT. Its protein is CASSQLARFYTGELFF.

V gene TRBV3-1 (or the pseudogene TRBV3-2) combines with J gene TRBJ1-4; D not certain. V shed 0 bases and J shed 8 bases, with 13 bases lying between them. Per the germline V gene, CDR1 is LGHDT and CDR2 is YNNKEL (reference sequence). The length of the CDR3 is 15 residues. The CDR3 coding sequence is TGTGCCAGCAGCCAAGATCAGGCGGGAAGGGAAAAACTGTTTTTT. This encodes CASSQDQAGREKLFF.

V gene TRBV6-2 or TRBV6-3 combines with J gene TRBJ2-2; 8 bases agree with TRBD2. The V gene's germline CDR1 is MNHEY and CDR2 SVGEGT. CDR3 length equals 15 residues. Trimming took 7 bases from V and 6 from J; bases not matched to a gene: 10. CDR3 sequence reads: CASTPDLAGSGELFF. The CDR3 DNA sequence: TGTGCCAGCACCCCCGACCTAGCGGGTTCCGGGGAGCTGTTTTTT.

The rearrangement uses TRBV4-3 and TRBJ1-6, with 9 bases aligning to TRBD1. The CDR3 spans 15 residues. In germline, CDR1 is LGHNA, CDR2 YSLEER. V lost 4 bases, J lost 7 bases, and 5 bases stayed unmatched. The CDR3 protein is CASSRLTGGNSPLHF. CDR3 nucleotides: TGCGCCAGCAGCCGCTTGACAGGGGGAAATTCACCCCTCCACTTT.

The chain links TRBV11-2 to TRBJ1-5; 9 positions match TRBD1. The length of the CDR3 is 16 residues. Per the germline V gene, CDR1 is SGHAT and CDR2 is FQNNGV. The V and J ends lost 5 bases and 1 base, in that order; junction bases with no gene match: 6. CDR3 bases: TGTGCCAGCAGCCTAACAGGGGGCGGGAGCAATCAGCCCCAGCATTTT. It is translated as CASSLTGGGSNQPQHF.

This CDR3 reads CASSAGQRSSGNTIYF. The DNA for the CDR3 is TGTGCCAGTTCTGCTGGACAGCGAAGCTCTGGAAACACCATATATTTT. The chain carries TRBV19 and TRBJ1-3, with D tentatively TRBD1 (6 bases). Germline assignment: CDR1 LNHDA and CDR2 SQIVND (reference sequence). There are 16 residues in the CDR3. The ends were cut back, 8 bases at V and 0 bases at J, with 17 bases in the middle.

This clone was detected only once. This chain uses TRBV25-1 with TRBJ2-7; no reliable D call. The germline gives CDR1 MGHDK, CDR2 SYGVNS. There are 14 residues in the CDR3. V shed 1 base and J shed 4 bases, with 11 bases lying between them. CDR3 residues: CASSEWYRLYEQYF. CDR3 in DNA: TGTGCCAGCAGTGAATGGTACAGATTGTACGAGCAGTACTTC.

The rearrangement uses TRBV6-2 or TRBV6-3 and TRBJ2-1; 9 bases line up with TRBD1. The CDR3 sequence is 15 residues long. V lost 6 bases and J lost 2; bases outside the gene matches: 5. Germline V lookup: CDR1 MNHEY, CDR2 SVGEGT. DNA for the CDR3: TGTGCCAGCAGCTCCGGACAGGGGCCCTACAATGAGCAGTTCTTC. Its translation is CASSSGQGPYNEQFF.

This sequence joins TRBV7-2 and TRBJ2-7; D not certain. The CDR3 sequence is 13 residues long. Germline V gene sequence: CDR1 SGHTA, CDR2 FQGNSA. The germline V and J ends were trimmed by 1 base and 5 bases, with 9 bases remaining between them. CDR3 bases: TGTGCCAGCAGCTTAGGACTGTCCCACGAGCAGTACTTC. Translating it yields CASSLGLSHEQYF.

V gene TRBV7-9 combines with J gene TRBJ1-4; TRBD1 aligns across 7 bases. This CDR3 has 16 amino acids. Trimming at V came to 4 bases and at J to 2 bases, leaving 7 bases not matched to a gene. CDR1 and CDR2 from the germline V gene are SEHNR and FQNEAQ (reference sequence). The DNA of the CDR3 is TGTGCCAGCAGCTCTCCTCTGGGACAGACTAATGAAAAACTGTTTTTT. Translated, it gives CASSSPLGQTNEKLFF.

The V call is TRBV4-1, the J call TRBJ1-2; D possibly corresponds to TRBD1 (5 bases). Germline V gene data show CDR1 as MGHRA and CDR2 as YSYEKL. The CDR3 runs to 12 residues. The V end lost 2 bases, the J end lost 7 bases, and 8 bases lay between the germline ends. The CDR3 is CASSQQGPGYTF. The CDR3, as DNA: TGCGCCAGCAGCCAACAGGGCCCTGGCTACACCTTC.

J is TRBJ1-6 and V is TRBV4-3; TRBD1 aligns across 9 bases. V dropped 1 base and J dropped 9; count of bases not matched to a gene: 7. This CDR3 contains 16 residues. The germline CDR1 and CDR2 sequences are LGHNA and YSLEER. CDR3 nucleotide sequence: TGCGCCAGCAGCCAAGCTAGGGGACAGGGAGGTTCACCCCTCCACTTT. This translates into CASSQARGQGGSPLHF.

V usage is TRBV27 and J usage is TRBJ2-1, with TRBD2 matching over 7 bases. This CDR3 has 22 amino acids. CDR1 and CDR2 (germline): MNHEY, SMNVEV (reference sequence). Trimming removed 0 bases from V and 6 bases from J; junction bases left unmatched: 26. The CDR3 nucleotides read TGTGCCAGCAGTTTATCGTTTGCGGGGTTGATCTCAACTAGCGTTCTAACCAATGAGCAGTTCTTC. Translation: CASSLSFAGLISTSVLTNEQFF.